This T cell receptor (beta chain) was identified during a study of liver allograft versus peripheral blood T cells. Study at large: The authors compared T cell receptor repertoires in transplanted livers with those in the peripheral blood of recipients.

TCRdb processed the reads anew with MiXCR; each CDR3 protein has one entry. The sample contains 8,500 to 10,000 distinct CDR3 sequences, 25% to 30% of which appear only once. Study-level points and caveats: Inside liver allografts, T cell receptor repertoires reportedly diverged from the repertoires found in peripheral blood.

The CDR3 length is 13 residues. V was shortened by 6 bases and J by 1 base, with 9 bases between the two germline ends. Germline values: CDR1 MNHEY, CDR2 SVGEGT. This clonotype was detected only a few times. Its antigen is unidentified. The V and J genes are TRBV6-2 or TRBV6-3 and TRBJ1-1; D call uncertain. The TCR originated in a human patient who had a liver transplant. Certain T cells may be donor cells from the graft. The CDR3 sequence: CASRLRQNTEAFF. The CDR3 region has the DNA TGTGCCAGCAGGTTAAGACAGAACACTGAAGCTTTCTTT.